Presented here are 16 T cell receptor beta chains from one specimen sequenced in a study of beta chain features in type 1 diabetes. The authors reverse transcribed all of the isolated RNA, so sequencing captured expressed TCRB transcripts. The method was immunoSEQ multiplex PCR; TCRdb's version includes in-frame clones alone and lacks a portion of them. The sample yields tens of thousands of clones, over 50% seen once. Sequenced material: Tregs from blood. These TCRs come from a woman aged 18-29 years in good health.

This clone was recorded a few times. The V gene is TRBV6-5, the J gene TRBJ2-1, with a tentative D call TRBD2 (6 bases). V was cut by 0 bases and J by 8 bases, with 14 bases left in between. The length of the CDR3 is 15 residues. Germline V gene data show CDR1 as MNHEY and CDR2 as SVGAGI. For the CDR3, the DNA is TGTGCCAGCAGTTACTCGGCGGGGAAAGGGTATGAGCAGTTCTTC. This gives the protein CASSYSAGKGYEQFF.

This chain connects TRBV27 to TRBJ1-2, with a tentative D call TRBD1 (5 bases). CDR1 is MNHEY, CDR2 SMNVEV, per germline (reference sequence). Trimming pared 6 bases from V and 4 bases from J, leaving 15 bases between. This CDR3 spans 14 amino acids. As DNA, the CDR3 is TGTGCCAGCAGCCCCCGAATAGACAGCTATGGCTACACCTTC. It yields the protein CASSPRIDSYGYTF.

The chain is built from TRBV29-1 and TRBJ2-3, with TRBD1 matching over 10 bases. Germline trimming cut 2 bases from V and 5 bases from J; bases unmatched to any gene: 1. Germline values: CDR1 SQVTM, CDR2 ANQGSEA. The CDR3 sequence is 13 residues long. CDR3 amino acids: CSVERTGGDTQYF. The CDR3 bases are TGCAGCGTTGAAAGGACAGGGGGAGATACGCAGTATTTT.

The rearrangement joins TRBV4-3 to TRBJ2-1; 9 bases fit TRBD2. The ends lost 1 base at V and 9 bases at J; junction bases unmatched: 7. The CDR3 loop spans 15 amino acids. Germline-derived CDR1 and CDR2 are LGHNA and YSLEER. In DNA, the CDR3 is TGCGCCAGCAGCCAAGTGTCTAGCGGGGAAGGTGAGCAGTTCTTC. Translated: CASSQVSSGEGEQFF.

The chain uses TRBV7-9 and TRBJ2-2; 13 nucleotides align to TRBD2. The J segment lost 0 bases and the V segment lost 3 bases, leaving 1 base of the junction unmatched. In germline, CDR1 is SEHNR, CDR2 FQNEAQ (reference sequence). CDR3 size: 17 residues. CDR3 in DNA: TGTGCCAGCAGCTTGACTAGCGGGGGGCCGAACACCGGGGAGCTGTTTTTT. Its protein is CASSLTSGGPNTGELFF.

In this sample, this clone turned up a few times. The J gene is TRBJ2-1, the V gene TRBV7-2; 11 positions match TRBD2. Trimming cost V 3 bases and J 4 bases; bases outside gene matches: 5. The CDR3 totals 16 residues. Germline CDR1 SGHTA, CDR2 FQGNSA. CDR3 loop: CASSFLAGGIYNEQFF. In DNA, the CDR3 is TGTGCCAGCAGCTTTTTAGCGGGGGGGATATACAATGAGCAGTTCTTC.

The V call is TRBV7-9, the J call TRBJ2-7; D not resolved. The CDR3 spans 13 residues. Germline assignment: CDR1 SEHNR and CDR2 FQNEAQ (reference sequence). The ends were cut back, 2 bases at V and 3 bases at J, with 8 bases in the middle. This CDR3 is CASSLLRGYEQYF. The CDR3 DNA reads TGTGCCAGCAGCTTATTGCGAGGCTACGAGCAGTACTTC.

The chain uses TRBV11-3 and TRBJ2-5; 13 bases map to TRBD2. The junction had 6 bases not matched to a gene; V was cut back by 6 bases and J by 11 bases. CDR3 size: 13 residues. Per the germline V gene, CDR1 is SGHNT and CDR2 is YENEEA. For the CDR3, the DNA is TGTGCCAGCAGACCTCCGGGACTAGCGGGACAGTACTTC. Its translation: CASRPPGLAGQYF.

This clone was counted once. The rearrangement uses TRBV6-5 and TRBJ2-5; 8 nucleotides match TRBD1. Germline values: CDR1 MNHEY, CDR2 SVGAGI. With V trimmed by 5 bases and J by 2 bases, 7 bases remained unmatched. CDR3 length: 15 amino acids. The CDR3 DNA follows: TGTGCCAGCAGTATGGACAGGGTAATTCAAGAGACCCAGTACTTC. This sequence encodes CASSMDRVIQETQYF.

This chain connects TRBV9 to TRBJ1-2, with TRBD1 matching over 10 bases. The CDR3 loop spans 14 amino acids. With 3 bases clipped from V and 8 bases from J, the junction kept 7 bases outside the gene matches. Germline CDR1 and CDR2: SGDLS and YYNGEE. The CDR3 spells CASSADRGHFGYTF. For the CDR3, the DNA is TGTGCCAGCAGCGCTGACAGGGGGCACTTCGGCTACACCTTC. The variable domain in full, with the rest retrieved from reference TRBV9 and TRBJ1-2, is DSGVTQTPKHLITATGQRVTLRCSPRSGDLSVYWYQQSLDQGLQFLIQYYNGEERAKGNILERFSAQQFPDLHSELNLSSLELGDSALYFCASSADRGHFGYTFGSGTRLTVV.

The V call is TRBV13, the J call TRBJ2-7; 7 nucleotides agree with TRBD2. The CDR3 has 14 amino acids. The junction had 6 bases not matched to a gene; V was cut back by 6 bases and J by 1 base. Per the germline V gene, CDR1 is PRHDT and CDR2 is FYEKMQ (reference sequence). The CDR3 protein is CASRKRDGSYEQYF. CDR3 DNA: TGTGCCAGCAGGAAGCGGGACGGGTCCTACGAGCAGTACTTC.

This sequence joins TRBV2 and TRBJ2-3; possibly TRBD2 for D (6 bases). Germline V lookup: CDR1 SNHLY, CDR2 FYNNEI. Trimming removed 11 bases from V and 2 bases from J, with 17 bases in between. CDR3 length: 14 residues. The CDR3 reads CAGRDSAYTDTQYF. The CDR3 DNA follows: TGTGCCGGCCGGGACTCGGCTTACACAGATACGCAGTATTTT.

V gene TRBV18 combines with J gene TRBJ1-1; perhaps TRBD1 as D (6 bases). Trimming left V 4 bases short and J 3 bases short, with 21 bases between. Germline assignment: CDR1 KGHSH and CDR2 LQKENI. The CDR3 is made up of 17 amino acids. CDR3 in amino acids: CASSLAGNRVSYTEAFF. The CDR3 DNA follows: TGTGCCAGCTCACTGGCCGGAAACAGGGTTAGTTACACTGAAGCTTTCTTT.

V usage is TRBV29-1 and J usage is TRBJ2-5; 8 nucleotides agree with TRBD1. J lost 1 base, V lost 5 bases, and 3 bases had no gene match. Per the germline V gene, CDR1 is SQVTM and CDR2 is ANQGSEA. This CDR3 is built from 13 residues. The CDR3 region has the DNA TGCAGCGTTCCCGACAGGGGCCAAGAGACCCAGTACTTC. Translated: CSVPDRGQETQYF.

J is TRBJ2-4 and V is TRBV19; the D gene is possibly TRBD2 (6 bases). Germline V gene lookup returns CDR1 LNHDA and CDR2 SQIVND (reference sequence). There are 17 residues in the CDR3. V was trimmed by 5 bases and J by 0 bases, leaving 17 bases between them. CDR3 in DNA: TGTGCCAGTAGTCTCAAGAGCCTAGCGTTAGCCAAAAACATTCAGTACTTC. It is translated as CASSLKSLALAKNIQYF.

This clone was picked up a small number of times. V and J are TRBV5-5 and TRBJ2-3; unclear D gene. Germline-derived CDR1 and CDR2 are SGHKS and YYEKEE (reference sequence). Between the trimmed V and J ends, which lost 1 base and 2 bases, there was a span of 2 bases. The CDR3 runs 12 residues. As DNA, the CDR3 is TGTGCCAGCAGCTTGTACACAGATACGCAGTATTTT. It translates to CASSLYTDTQYF.